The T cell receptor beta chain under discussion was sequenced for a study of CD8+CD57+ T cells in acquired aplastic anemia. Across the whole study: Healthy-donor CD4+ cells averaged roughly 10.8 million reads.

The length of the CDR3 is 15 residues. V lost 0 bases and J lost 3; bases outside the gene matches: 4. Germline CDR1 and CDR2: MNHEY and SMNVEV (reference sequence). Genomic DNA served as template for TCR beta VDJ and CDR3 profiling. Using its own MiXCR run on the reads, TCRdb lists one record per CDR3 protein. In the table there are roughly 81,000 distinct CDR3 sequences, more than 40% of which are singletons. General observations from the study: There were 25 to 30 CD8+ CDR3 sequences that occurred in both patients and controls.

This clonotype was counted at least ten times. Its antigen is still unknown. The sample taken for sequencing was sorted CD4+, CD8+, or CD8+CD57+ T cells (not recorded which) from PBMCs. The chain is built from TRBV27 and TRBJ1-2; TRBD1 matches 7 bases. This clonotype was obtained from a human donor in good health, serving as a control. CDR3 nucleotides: TGTGCCAGCAGTTTATCGCAGGGGGGGGACTATGGCTACACCTTC. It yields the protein CASSLSQGGDYGYTF.